Listed here are 18 T cell receptor beta chains from one sample, sequenced in a study of blood T cell repertoires in COVID-19. Assay used: immunoSEQ multiplex PCR; TCRdb lists only in-frame clones, some missing. The sample lists a few hundred thousand clones, 70% to 90% occurring once. Sequencing was carried out using PBMCs or T cells enriched from blood (not recorded which). These receptors were taken from a woman aged 25 to 39 who had been exposed to COVID-19.

The CDR3 sequence is CASSSQQGILNTEAFF. The CDR3 DNA reads as TGCGCCAGCAGCTCACAACAGGGGATCCTGAACACTGAAGCTTTCTTT. The chain joins TRBV5-1 to TRBJ1-1; 7 positions agree with TRBD1. The J segment lost 0 bases and the V segment lost 3 bases, leaving 8 bases of the junction unmatched. Germline CDR1 is SGHRS and CDR2 is YFSETQ. The CDR3 spans 16 residues.

J is TRBJ1-4 and V is TRBV9, with D maybe TRBD1 (5 bases). The length of the CDR3 is 14 residues. Per the germline V gene, CDR1 is SGDLS and CDR2 is YYNGEE. The V end lost 0 bases, the J end lost 10 bases, and 13 bases lay between the germline ends. The CDR3 nucleotides are TGTGCCAGCAGCGTAGTCAAGGTGGGGGGAAAACTGTTTTTT. It translates to CASSVVKVGGKLFF.

V is TRBV9 and J is TRBJ2-7; the match to TRBD1 covers 12 bases. Germline V lookup: CDR1 SGDLS, CDR2 YYNGEE. Trimming at V came to 10 bases and at J to 6 bases, leaving 5 bases not matched to a gene. This CDR3 spans 12 amino acids. CDR3 nucleotide sequence: TGTGCCCGTTGGGACAGGGGGCCCGAGCAGTACTTC. Protein product: CARWDRGPEQYF.

This clone turned up a few times. The chain is built from TRBV6-5 and TRBJ1-1; D uncertain. V was trimmed by 2 bases and J by 10 bases, leaving 14 bases between them. Germline V gives CDR1 MNHEY, CDR2 SVGAGI. The CDR3 loop spans 13 amino acids. The CDR3 sequence: CASSYAGGAGAFF. The CDR3 DNA sequence: TGTGCCAGCAGTTACGCTGGAGGAGCAGGAGCTTTCTTT.

The chain employs TRBV9 and TRBJ1-6, with D tentatively TRBD1 (5 bases). The CDR3 runs to 14 residues. V gave up 0 bases and J gave up 7 bases, with 8 bases separating them. Germline V CDR1 and CDR2: SGDLS, YYNGEE. CDR3 loop: CASSVEGKNSPLHF. The CDR3, as DNA: TGTGCCAGCAGCGTAGAGGGGAAAAATTCACCCCTCCACTTT.

The chain has TRBV19 and TRBJ2-7, with 7 bases lining up with TRBD1. The CDR3 has 15 residues. CDR1 and CDR2 (germline): LNHDA, SQIVND (reference sequence). Losses at the gene ends were 6 bases for V and 9 bases for J; bases not matched to a gene: 17. The CDR3: CASSPEDRPSLGQYF. CDR3 DNA sequence: TGTGCCAGTAGCCCTGAGGACAGGCCCTCGTTGGGGCAGTACTTC.

The J gene is TRBJ1-2, the V gene TRBV12-3 or TRBV12-4; D is unclear. The CDR3 spans 13 residues. V was clipped by 2 bases and J by 0 bases, with 4 bases between them. As DNA, the CDR3 is TGTGCCAGCAGTTTACGTCCTAACTATGGCTACACCTTC. Its translation is CASSLRPNYGYTF.

The V call is TRBV19, the J call TRBJ1-6; maybe TRBD1 (6 bases). The CDR3 covers 13 residues. V was pared by 7 bases and J by 6 bases, with 10 bases between. The V gene's germline CDR1 is LNHDA and CDR2 SQIVND (reference sequence). CDR3 DNA: TGTGCCAGTATCGGACAGCCTAATTCACCCCTCCACTTT. Protein: CASIGQPNSPLHF.

CDR3 DNA sequence: TGTGCCAGCTCACCCCTCCCAGGGATCTCTGGAAACACCATATATTTT. Encoded protein: CASSPLPGISGNTIYF. This chain uses TRBV18 with TRBJ1-3; possibly TRBD1 for D (5 bases). This CDR3 region has 16 residues. V was trimmed by 3 bases and J by 0 bases, leaving 12 bases between them. The germline CDR1 and CDR2 sequences are KGHSH and LQKENI.

The chain has TRBV18 and TRBJ1-4; 11 bases are a match to TRBD1. V lost 2 bases to trimming and J lost 7 bases; unmatched junction nucleotides: 0. Looked up from germline, CDR1 is KGHSH and CDR2 is LQKENI. The CDR3 has 14 amino acids. The DNA of the CDR3 is TGTGCCAGCTCACCAGGGACAGGGGGTGAAAAACTGTTTTTT. This sequence encodes CASSPGTGGEKLFF. Together with reference TRBV18 and TRBJ1-4, the CDR3 gives the full variable domain: NAGVMQNPRHLVRRRGQEARLRCSPMKGHSHVYWYRQLPEEGLKFMVYLQKENIIDESGMPKERFSAEFPKEGPSILRIQQVVRGDSAAYFCASSPGTGGEKLFFGSGTQLSVL.

V usage is TRBV4-2 and J usage is TRBJ2-3; weak D call: TRBD2 (6 bases). V was clipped by 1 base and J by 1 base, with 15 bases between them. This CDR3 is 17 amino acids long. CDR1 and CDR2 (germline): LGHNA, YNFKEQ. CDR3 coding DNA: TGTGCCAGCAGCCAAGCCCTCCCCGGAGGGGGCACAGATACGCAGTATTTT. This translates into CASSQALPGGGTDTQYF.

The chain is built from TRBV5-6 and TRBJ1-2; D is possibly TRBD1 (5 bases). Trimming removed 3 bases from V and 5 bases from J, with 17 bases in between. The CDR3 length is 15 residues. Per germline, CDR1 SGHDT and CDR2 YYEEEE. The CDR3: CASSYYGTAVYGYTF. Written as DNA, the CDR3 is TGTGCCAGCAGCTATTACGGGACTGCGGTATATGGCTACACCTTC.

The chain carries TRBV6-2 or TRBV6-3 and TRBJ1-2, with no clear D. The V and J ends lost 0 bases and 8 bases respectively, with 10 bases between them. Germline V gene data show CDR1 as MNHEY and CDR2 as SVGEGT. The CDR3 covers 13 residues. The CDR3 region has the DNA TGTGCCAGCAGTTACTCGACCCGGGTGGGCTACACCTTC. Residues: CASSYSTRVGYTF.

The table lists this clone with a count of one. The rearrangement links TRBV9 to TRBJ1-3; TRBD1 agrees at 8 bases. The V and J ends lost 4 bases and 3 bases, in that order; junction bases with no gene match: 6. This CDR3 is built from 15 residues. Looked up from germline, CDR1 is SGDLS and CDR2 is YYNGEE. CDR3 in DNA: TGTGCCAGCAGCAAACAGGGGGAGTTTGGAAACACCATATATTTT. The encoded protein is CASSKQGEFGNTIYF.

The V call is TRBV10-3, the J call TRBJ1-5; D is perhaps TRBD1 (6 bases). The V end lost 0 bases, the J end lost 1 base, and 13 bases lay between the germline ends. CDR3 length equals 17 residues. Germline values: CDR1 ENHRY, CDR2 SYGVKD. This chain's CDR3 is CAISESGWQGSNQPQHF. CDR3 bases: TGTGCCATCAGTGAGTCCGGATGGCAGGGGAGCAATCAGCCCCAGCATTTT.

In this sample, this clone turned up once. The CDR3 DNA is TGTGCCAGCACCCAAAGCGGGAACTACAATGAGCAGTTCTTC. It encodes CASTQSGNYNEQFF. The J gene is TRBJ2-1, the V gene TRBV7-9; 7 positions match TRBD2. The CDR3 runs to 14 residues. Germline assignment: CDR1 SEHNR and CDR2 FQNEAQ (reference sequence). V lost 7 bases, J lost 3 bases, and 6 bases stayed unmatched.

V is TRBV2 and J is TRBJ2-7; D is possibly TRBD2 (6 bases). V was cut by 2 bases and J by 3 bases, with 17 bases left in between. CDR3 size: 16 residues. The V gene's germline CDR1 is SNHLY and CDR2 FYNNEI. The CDR3 is CASSELDLGSLYEQYF. For the CDR3, the DNA is TGTGCCAGCAGTGAACTGGATCTCGGGAGCCTCTACGAGCAGTACTTC.

CDR3 sequence reads: CASSLGTGGERTLHF. The CDR3 region has the DNA TGTGCCAGCAGCTTAGGGACAGGGGGGGAAAGGACCCTCCACTTT. The chain uses TRBV11-2 and TRBJ1-6; TRBD1 agrees at 10 bases. The CDR3 loop spans 15 amino acids. Trimming removed 1 base from V and 14 bases from J; junction bases left unmatched: 8. Germline V CDR1 and CDR2: SGHAT, FQNNGV.